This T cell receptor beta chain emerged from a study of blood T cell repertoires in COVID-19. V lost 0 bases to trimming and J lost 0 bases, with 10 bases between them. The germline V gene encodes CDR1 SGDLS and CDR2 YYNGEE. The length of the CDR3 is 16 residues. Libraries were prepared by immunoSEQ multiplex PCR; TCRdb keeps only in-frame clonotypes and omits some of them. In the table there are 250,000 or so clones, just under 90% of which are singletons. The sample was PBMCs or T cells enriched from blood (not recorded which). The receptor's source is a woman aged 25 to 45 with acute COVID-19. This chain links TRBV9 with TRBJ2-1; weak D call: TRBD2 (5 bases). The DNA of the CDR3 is TGTGCCAGCAGCGTAGGAGGGTCAAGCTCCTACAATGAGCAGTTCTTC. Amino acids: CASSVGGSSSYNEQFF.